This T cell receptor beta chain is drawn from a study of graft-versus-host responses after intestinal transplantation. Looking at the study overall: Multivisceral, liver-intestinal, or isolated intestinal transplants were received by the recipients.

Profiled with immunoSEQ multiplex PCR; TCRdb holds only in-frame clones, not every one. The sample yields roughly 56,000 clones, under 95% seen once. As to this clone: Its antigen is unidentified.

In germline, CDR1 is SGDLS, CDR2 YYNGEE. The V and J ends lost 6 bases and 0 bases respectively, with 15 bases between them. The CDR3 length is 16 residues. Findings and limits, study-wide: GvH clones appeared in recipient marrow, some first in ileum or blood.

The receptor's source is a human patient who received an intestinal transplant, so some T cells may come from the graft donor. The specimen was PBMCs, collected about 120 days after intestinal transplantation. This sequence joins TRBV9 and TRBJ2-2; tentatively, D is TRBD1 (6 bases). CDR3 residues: CASNLGGITNTGELFF. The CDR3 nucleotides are TGTGCCAGCAACCTAGGGGGTATAACGAACACCGGGGAGCTGTTTTTT.